This TCR beta chain was retrieved from a study of post-analysis software for immune sequencing data. General study results and limits: When compared against controls, multiple sclerosis patients showed significantly lower normalized Chao1 diversity. Compared with controls, patients had more of about five TRBV segments, including TRBV5-6, TRBV5-1 and TRBV20-1. F measure showed strong co-clustering of same-batch samples.

CDR1 and CDR2 (germline): LGHNA, YNFKEQ. This CDR3 is 15 amino acids long. The V and J ends lost 1 base and 5 bases respectively, with 14 bases between them. Notes on this clonotype: Antigen: not known.

cDNA libraries of TCR beta carried unique molecular identifiers. With about 0.95 to 10 million T cells as the source, hundreds of thousands of cDNA molecules resulted. TCRdb ran MiXCR on the PCR reads and lists one entry per CDR3 protein. The sample contains some 800,000 distinct CDR3 sequences, about 45% of which appear only once. The chain uses TRBV4-2 and TRBJ1-2; D gene uncertain. The clonotype comes from a girl between 5 and 17 years old with multiple sclerosis. The sample was blood. CDR3 amino acids: CASSQGFGGRYGYTF. The CDR3 DNA sequence: TGTGCCAGCAGCCAAGGGTTTGGAGGCCGGTATGGCTACACCTTC.